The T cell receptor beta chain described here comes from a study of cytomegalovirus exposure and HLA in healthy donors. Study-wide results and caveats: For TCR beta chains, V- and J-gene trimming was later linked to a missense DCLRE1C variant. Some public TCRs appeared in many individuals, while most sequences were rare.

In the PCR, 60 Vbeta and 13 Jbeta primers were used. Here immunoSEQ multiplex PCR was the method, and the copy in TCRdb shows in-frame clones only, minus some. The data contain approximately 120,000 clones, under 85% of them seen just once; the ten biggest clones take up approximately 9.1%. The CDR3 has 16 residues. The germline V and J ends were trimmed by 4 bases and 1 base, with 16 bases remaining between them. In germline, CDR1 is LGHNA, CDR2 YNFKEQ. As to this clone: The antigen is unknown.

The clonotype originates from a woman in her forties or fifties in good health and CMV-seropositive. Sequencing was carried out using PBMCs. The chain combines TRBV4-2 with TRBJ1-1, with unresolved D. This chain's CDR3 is CASSPYSRTTNTEAFF. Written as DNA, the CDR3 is TGTGCCAGCAGCCCGTACTCCAGGACTACGAACACTGAAGCTTTCTTT.